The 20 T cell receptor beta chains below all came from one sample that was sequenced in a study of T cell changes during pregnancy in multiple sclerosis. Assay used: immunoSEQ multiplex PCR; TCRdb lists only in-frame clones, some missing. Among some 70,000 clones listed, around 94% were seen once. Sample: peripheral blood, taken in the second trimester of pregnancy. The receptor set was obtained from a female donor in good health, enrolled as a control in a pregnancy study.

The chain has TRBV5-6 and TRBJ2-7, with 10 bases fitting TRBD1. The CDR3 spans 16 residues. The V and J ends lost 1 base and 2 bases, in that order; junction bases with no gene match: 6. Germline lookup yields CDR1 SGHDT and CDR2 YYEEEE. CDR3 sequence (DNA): TGTGCCAGCAGCTTGACCGACAGGGGGCTGACCTACGAGCAGTACTTC. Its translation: CASSLTDRGLTYEQYF.

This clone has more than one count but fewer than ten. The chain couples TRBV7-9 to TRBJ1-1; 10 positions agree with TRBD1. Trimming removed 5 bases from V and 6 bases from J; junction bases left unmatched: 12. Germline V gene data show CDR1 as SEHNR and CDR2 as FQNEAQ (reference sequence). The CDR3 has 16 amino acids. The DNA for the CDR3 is TGTGCCAGCAGCCGTACCGGGACAGGGGATAGGTCTGAAGCTTTCTTT. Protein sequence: CASSRTGTGDRSEAFF.

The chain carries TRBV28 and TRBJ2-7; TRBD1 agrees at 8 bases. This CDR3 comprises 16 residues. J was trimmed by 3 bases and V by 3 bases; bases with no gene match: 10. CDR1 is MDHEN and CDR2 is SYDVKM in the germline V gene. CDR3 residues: CASSLGPRQGYYEQYF. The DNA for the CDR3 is TGTGCCAGCAGTTTGGGGCCCCGACAGGGGTACTACGAGCAGTACTTC.

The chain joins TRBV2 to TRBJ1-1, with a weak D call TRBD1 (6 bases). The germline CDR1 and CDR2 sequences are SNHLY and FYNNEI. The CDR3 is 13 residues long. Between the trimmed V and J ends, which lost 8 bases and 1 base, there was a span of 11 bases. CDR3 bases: TGTGCCAGCCTACAGGGTAGGAACACTGAAGCTTTCTTT. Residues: CASLQGRNTEAFF.

CDR3 region: CASSQHARTSGNTIYF. In nucleotides, the CDR3 is TGTGCCAGCAGCCAACATGCCAGAACCTCTGGAAACACCATATATTTT. The J gene is TRBJ1-3, the V gene TRBV14; D is undetermined. The CDR3 runs 16 residues. Trimming shortened V by 2 bases and J by 0 bases, and 11 bases separated the two germline ends. Germline loops: CDR1 SGHDN, CDR2 FVKESK.

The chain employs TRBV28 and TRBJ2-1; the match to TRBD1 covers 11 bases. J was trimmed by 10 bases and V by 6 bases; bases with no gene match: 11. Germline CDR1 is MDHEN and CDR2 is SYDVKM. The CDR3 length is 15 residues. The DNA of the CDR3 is TGTGCCAGCAGGGCGGACAGGGGGCAAGTGTGGGAGCAGTTCTTC. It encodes CASRADRGQVWEQFF.

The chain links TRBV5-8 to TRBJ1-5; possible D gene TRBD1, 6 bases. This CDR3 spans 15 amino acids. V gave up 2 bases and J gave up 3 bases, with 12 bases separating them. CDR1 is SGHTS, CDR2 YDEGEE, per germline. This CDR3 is CASSFKTGYNQPQHF. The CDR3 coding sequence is TGTGCCAGCAGCTTTAAGACAGGTTACAATCAGCCCCAGCATTTT.

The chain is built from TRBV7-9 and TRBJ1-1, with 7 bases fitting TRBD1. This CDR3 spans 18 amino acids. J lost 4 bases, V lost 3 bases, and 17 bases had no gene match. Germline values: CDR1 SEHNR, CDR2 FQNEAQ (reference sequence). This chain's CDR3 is CASSFSDRGRGVGTEAFF. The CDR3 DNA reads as TGTGCCAGCAGCTTTTCGGATAGGGGGCGCGGGGTGGGCACTGAAGCTTTCTTT.

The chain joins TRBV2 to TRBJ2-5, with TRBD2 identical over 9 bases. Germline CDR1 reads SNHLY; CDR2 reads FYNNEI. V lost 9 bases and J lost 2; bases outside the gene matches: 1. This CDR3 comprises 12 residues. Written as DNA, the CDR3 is TGTGCCAGAAGCGGGGGGCAAGAGACCCAGTACTTC. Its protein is CARSGGQETQYF.

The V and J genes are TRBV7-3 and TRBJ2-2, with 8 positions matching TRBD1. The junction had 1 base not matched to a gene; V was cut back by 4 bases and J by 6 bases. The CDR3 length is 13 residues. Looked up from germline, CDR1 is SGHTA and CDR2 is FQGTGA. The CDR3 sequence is CASSSQGAGELFF. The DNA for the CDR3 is TGTGCCAGCAGCTCACAGGGGGCCGGGGAGCTGTTTTTT.

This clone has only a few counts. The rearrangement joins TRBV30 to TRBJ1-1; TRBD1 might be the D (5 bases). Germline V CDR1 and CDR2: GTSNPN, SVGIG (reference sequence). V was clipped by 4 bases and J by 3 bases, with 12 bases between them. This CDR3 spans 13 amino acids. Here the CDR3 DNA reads TGTGCCTGGACCCTGGGGGGGGACACTGAAGCTTTCTTT. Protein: CAWTLGGDTEAFF.

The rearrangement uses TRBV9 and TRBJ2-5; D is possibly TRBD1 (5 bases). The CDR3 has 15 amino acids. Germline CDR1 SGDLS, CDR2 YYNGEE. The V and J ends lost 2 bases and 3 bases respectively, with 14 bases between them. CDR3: CASSVGRQLEETQYF. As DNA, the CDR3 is TGTGCCAGCAGCGTCGGCCGACAGTTAGAAGAGACCCAGTACTTC.

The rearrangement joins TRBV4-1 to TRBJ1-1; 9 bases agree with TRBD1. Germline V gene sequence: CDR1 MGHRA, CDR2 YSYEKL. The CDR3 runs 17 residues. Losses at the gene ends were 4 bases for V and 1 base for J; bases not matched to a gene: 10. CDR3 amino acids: CASSPKAPGQGNTEAFF. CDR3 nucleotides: TGCGCCAGCAGCCCAAAGGCCCCGGGACAGGGGAACACTGAAGCTTTCTTT.

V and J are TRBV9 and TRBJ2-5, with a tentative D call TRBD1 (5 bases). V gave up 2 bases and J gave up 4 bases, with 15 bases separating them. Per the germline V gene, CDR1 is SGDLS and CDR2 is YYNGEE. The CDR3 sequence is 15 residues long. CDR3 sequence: CASSVRQTPRETQYF. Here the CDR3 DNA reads TGTGCCAGCAGCGTTAGACAGACCCCTCGAGAGACCCAGTACTTC.

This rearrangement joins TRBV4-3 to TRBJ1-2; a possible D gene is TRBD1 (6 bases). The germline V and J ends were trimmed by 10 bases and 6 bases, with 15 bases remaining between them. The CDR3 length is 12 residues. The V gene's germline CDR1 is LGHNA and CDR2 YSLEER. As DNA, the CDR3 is TGCGCCATTATCAGGGGCGGCGATGGCTACACCTTC. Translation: CAIIRGGDGYTF.

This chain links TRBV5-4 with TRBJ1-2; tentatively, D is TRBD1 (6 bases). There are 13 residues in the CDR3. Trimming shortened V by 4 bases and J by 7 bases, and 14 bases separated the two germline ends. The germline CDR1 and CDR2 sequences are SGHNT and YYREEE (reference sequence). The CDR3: CASSPTGLSGYTF. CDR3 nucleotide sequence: TGTGCCAGCAGCCCAACAGGGCTTTCTGGCTACACCTTC.

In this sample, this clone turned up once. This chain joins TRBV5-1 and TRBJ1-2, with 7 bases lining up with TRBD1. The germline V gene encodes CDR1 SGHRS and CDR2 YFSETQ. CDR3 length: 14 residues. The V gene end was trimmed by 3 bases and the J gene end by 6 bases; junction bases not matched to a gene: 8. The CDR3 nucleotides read TGCGCCAGCAGCTCCGGACAGGACCCAGATGGCTACACCTTC. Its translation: CASSSGQDPDGYTF. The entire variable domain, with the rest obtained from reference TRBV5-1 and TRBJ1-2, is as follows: KAGVTQTPRYLIKTRGQQVTLSCSPISGHRSVSWYQQTPGQGLQFLFEYFSETQRNKGNFPGRFSGRQFSNSRSEMNVSTLELGDSALYLCASSSGQDPDGYTFGSGTRLTVV.

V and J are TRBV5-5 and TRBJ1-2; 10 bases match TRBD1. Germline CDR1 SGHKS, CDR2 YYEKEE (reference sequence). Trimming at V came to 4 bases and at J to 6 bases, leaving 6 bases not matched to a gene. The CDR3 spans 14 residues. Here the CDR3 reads CASSPTGGRDGYTF. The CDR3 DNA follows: TGTGCCAGCAGCCCGACAGGGGGCCGGGATGGCTACACCTTC.

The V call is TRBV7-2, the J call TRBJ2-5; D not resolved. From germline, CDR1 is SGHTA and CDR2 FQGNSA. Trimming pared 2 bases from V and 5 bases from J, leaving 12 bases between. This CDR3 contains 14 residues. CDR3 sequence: CASSLMALSETQYF. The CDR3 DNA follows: TGTGCCAGCAGCTTAATGGCCTTGTCGGAGACCCAGTACTTC.

The CDR3 DNA sequence: TGTGCCAGCAGCTCCAACAGTTTAAAAAACATTCAGTACTTC. Protein product: CASSSNSLKNIQYF. The chain couples TRBV13 to TRBJ2-4, with unresolved D. This CDR3 is built from 14 residues. Trimming shortened V by 4 bases and J by 4 bases, and 11 bases separated the two germline ends. CDR1 PRHDT and CDR2 FYEKMQ come from the germline V gene (reference sequence).